Below, 26 T cell receptor beta chains from the same sample are listed, as sequenced in a study of sequential checkpoint blockade in melanoma. The method was immunoSEQ multiplex PCR; TCRdb's version includes in-frame clones alone and lacks a portion of them. This sample has 25,000 to 35,000 clones; approximately 91% occur once, and the top ten carry approximately 14%. Treatment given: randomized to nivolumab then ipilimumab (arm A) or the reverse (arm B). This specimen consisted of CD8+ T cells sorted from blood (inferred from file names), obtained from a patient given nivolumab and ipilimumab in sequence. All receptors derive from a human donor with melanoma.

As concerns this clone: Sequence at one end of the junction differs from germline and may be a read error. This chain uses TRBV7-7 with TRBJ2-3; D ambiguous. CDR3 length: 17 amino acids. Germline V lookup: CDR1 SSHAT, CDR2 FNYEAQ (reference sequence). CDR3 loop: CASSAEARLAFPDTQYF. The DNA of the CDR3 is TGTGCTAGCAGCGCAGAGGCGAGACTCGCATTCCCAGATACGCAGTATTTT. Full variable domain (rest looked up from reference TRBV7-7 and TRBJ2-3): GAGVSQSPRYKVTKRGQDVTLRCDPISSHATLYWYQQALGQGPEFLTYFNYEAQPDKSGLPSDRFSAERPEGSISTLTIQRTEQRDSAMYRCASSAEARLAFPDTQYFGPGTRLTVL.

The J gene is TRBJ1-2, the V gene TRBV5-1; D call uncertain. Trimming pared 0 bases from V and 1 base from J, leaving 10 bases between. CDR1 is SGHRS, CDR2 YFSETQ, per germline. The CDR3 length is 15 residues. CDR3 residues: CASSLGTYSNYGYTF. The CDR3 DNA follows: TGCGCCAGCAGCTTGGGAACCTACAGTAACTATGGCTACACCTTC.

This clone has only one observation. The rearrangement links TRBV4-1 to TRBJ2-7, with D tentatively TRBD1 (5 bases). The CDR3 extends over 16 amino acids. Germline V gene sequence: CDR1 MGHRA, CDR2 YSYEKL. Trimming cost V 1 base and J 2 bases, with 15 bases left between them. CDR3 in amino acids: CASSQAPSGRAYEQYF. CDR3 nucleotides: TGCGCCAGCAGCCAAGCTCCCTCGGGCAGGGCCTACGAGCAGTACTTC.

The chain's CDR3 is CASSVATGGDREETQYF. The DNA for the CDR3 is TGTGCCAGCAGCGTAGCTACTGGGGGAGACAGGGAGGAGACCCAGTACTTC. The chain is built from TRBV9 and TRBJ2-5, with TRBD1 identical over 7 bases. J was trimmed by 5 bases and V by 0 bases; bases with no gene match: 13. The germline V gene encodes CDR1 SGDLS and CDR2 YYNGEE. This CDR3 is 17 amino acids long.

DNA for the CDR3: TGTGCCAGTAGGGGACAGGGGGCGGCTCGCTACGAGCAGTACTTC. This gives the protein CASRGQGAARYEQYF. The V and J genes are TRBV2 and TRBJ2-7, with 12 bases fitting TRBD1. This CDR3 region has 15 residues. Trimming at V came to 9 bases and at J to 3 bases, leaving 9 bases not matched to a gene. The germline gives CDR1 SNHLY, CDR2 FYNNEI.

This chain links TRBV10-3 with TRBJ2-1, with D perhaps matching TRBD1 (5 bases). This CDR3 is built from 12 residues. Trimming shortened V by 10 bases and J by 4 bases, and 11 bases separated the two germline ends. Germline V CDR1 and CDR2: ENHRY, SYGVKD. The CDR3 DNA follows: TGTGCCACCCTGACAGATTACAATGAGCAGTTCTTC. Protein sequence: CATLTDYNEQFF.

The chain couples TRBV7-8 to TRBJ1-5; maybe TRBD1 (5 bases). The length of the CDR3 is 21 residues. Trimming took 4 bases from V and 0 from J, leaving 28 bases between them. Germline V gives CDR1 SGHVS, CDR2 FQNEAQ. The CDR3 DNA is TGTGCCAGCAGCTCCCGCCCTTGGGGTGGCGGGGGGGGGTATAGCAATCAGCCCCAGCATTTT. Its protein is CASSSRPWGGGGGYSNQPQHF.

This clone showed up just once. The chain joins TRBV15 to TRBJ2-2, with 7 bases aligning to TRBD1. Germline trimming cut 3 bases from V and 6 bases from J; bases unmatched to any gene: 13. Germline CDR1 and CDR2: LNHNV and YYDKDF (reference sequence). The CDR3 sequence is 17 residues long. DNA for the CDR3: TGTGCCACCAGCAGCGAGCGACAGGGTGGGGCATCCGGGGAGCTGTTTTTT. It translates to CATSSERQGGASGELFF.

This clone showed up just once. The V call is TRBV5-1, the J call TRBJ2-5; D might be TRBD1 (8 bases). The J call is in doubt because the DNA end fits TRBJ2-7 better. The CDR3 spans 18 residues. Germline V gene data show CDR1 as SGHRS and CDR2 as YFSETQ. DNA for the CDR3: TGCGCCAACCCAATACAGGGGGGGGACGGACTGCGGAACTACGAGCAGTACTTC. It encodes CANPIQGGDGLRNYEQYF.

The genes are TRBV28 and TRBJ1-1; 9 bases fit TRBD1. Per germline, CDR1 MDHEN and CDR2 SYDVKM. With 7 bases clipped from V and 5 bases from J, the junction kept 14 bases outside the gene matches. The CDR3 sequence is 16 residues long. The CDR3 coding sequence is TGTGCCAGCACGGGCGGGACAGGGCCCCTTAGAACTGAAGCTTTCTTT. Its protein product is CASTGGTGPLRTEAFF.

The chain links TRBV11-2 to TRBJ2-7, with 9 bases fitting TRBD1. CDR1 SGHAT and CDR2 FQNNGV come from the germline V gene. This CDR3 contains 13 residues. V was pared by 5 bases and J by 7 bases, with 6 bases of the junction left unmatched. The CDR3 region is CASSPGTGLEQYV. The CDR3 DNA sequence: TGTGCCAGCAGCCCCGGGACAGGGTTAGAGCAGTACGTC.

V usage is TRBV29-1 and J usage is TRBJ2-2, with D possibly matching TRBD1 (6 bases). Germline values: CDR1 SQVTM, CDR2 ANQGSEA. V was clipped by 0 bases and J by 0 bases, with 11 bases between them. The CDR3 has 16 amino acids. The CDR3 region is CSVEDLGTTNTGELFF. In DNA, the CDR3 is TGCAGCGTTGAAGATCTGGGGACAACGAACACCGGGGAGCTGTTTTTT.

The chain employs TRBV27 and TRBJ2-1, with TRBD1 matching 9 bases. Germline CDR1 is MNHEY and CDR2 is SMNVEV (reference sequence). The CDR3 has 14 amino acids. V gave up 5 bases and J gave up 7 bases; unmatched junction bases: 6. The CDR3 bases are TGTGCCAGCAGTCTTAGACAGGGGGGTAATGAGCAGTTCTTC. Translated, it gives CASSLRQGGNEQFF.

In its sample, this clone ranks as medium-sized. The chain is built from TRBV19 and TRBJ1-2; 7 nucleotides line up with TRBD1. The CDR3 has 11 residues. From germline, CDR1 is LNHDA and CDR2 SQIVND (reference sequence). V shed 10 bases, J shed 8 bases, and the junction held 7 bases outside the gene matches. In nucleotides, the CDR3 is TGTGCCATCATCAGGGGGGACGGCTACACCTTC. Protein product: CAIIRGDGYTF.

The rearrangement uses TRBV29-1 and TRBJ2-3, with TRBD1 identical over 7 bases. Germline V gene data show CDR1 as SQVTM and CDR2 as ANQGSEA. The CDR3 extends over 15 amino acids. Trimming at V came to 1 base and at J to 2 bases, leaving 6 bases not matched to a gene. The CDR3 sequence is CSVEGVGQNTDTQYF. The CDR3 bases are TGCAGCGTTGAAGGTGTGGGACAGAACACAGATACGCAGTATTTT.

The V gene is TRBV27, the J gene TRBJ2-3, with 9 bases lining up with TRBD1. The CDR3 is 15 residues long. V lost 4 bases to trimming and J lost 1 base; unmatched junction nucleotides: 3. CDR1 is MNHEY, CDR2 SMNVEV, per germline (reference sequence). The CDR3 DNA sequence: TGTGCCAGCAGTTGGACAGGGGCGGGCACAGATACGCAGTATTTT. Translating gives CASSWTGAGTDTQYF.

The J gene is TRBJ2-3, the V gene TRBV28, with 11 bases fitting TRBD2. From germline, CDR1 is MDHEN and CDR2 SYDVKM. There are 16 residues in the CDR3. Germline trimming cut 6 bases from V and 6 bases from J; bases unmatched to any gene: 11. This chain's CDR3 is CASSRTSGFLRDTQYF. The CDR3 DNA is TGTGCCAGCAGCCGGACTAGCGGGTTCCTAAGGGATACGCAGTATTTT.

This chain uses TRBV11-2 with TRBJ1-2; tentatively, D is TRBD1 (5 bases). Trimming took off 1 base at V and 11 bases at J, with 14 bases between the two ends. In germline, CDR1 is SGHAT, CDR2 FQNNGV. This CDR3 contains 13 residues. The CDR3 region has the DNA TGTGCCAGCAGCTTAGGGGGGGTGGAGAAATACACCTTC. It is translated as CASSLGGVEKYTF.

The chain carries TRBV6-5 and TRBJ1-2, with D uncertain. V was pared by 6 bases and J by 4 bases, with 15 bases between. This CDR3 has 14 residues. CDR1 is MNHEY and CDR2 is SVGAGI in the germline V gene. DNA for the CDR3: TGTGCCAGCAGCACCTTTGGGGAGAGCTATGGCTACACCTTC. Residues: CASSTFGESYGYTF.

This clone was counted a single time. The rearrangement joins TRBV5-1 to TRBJ1-3; 7 bases are shared with TRBD1. Germline V CDR1 and CDR2: SGHRS, YFSETQ. V lost 0 bases and J lost 5; bases outside the gene matches: 8. The CDR3 loop spans 16 amino acids. For the CDR3, the DNA is TGCGCCAGCAGCTTGGCCGGACAGGTTGTCAGAAACACCATATATTTT. It encodes CASSLAGQVVRNTIYF.

The chain joins TRBV7-8 to TRBJ1-3; unclear D gene. The CDR3 length is 16 residues. Germline V gives CDR1 SGHVS, CDR2 FQNEAQ. Deletions cut 1 base from V and 0 bases from J, with 10 bases between. The CDR3 region has the DNA TGTGCCAGCAGCTTAGTTGCCGAGAGCTCTGGAAACACCATATATTTT. Translating it yields CASSLVAESSGNTIYF.

The V gene is TRBV6-6, the J gene TRBJ1-1; D is undetermined. CDR3 length: 15 amino acids. V was clipped by 0 bases and J by 0 bases, with 8 bases between them. Germline assignment: CDR1 MNHNY and CDR2 SVGAGI (reference sequence). The CDR3 here is CASSYSTSLNTEAFF. The CDR3 nucleotides read TGTGCCAGCAGTTACTCGACATCCTTGAACACTGAAGCTTTCTTT.

The chain recombines TRBV30 with TRBJ1-1, with D uncertain. CDR3 length: 15 residues. From germline, CDR1 is GTSNPN and CDR2 SVGIG (reference sequence). Trimming shortened V by 3 bases and J by 0 bases, and 14 bases separated the two germline ends. CDR3 in amino acids: CAWRLGRLMNTEAFF. CDR3 sequence (DNA): TGTGCCTGGAGGTTGGGCAGATTAATGAACACTGAAGCTTTCTTT. The variable domain in full, completed from reference TRBV30 and TRBJ1-1, reads SQTIHQWPATLVQPVGSPLSLECTVEGTSNPNLYWYRQAAGRGLQLLFYSVGIGQISSEVPQNLSASRPQDRQFILSSKKLLLSDSGFYLCAWRLGRLMNTEAFFGQGTRLTVV.

The V call is TRBV9, the J call TRBJ2-3; 13 bases fit TRBD2. With V trimmed by 4 bases and J by 5 bases, 7 bases remained unmatched. The CDR3 runs to 16 residues. The germline V gene encodes CDR1 SGDLS and CDR2 YYNGEE. CDR3 amino acids: CASSQTSGGSGDTQYF. In DNA form, the CDR3 reads TGTGCCAGCAGCCAGACTAGCGGGGGGTCGGGAGATACGCAGTATTTT.

The chain has TRBV28 and TRBJ1-2, with D perhaps matching TRBD1 (5 bases). Trimming stripped 3 bases from V and 3 bases from J, with 8 bases between. This CDR3 spans 13 amino acids. Germline V gene data show CDR1 as MDHEN and CDR2 as SYDVKM. CDR3 region: CASSFQGDYGYTF. CDR3 sequence (DNA): TGTGCCAGCAGTTTCCAGGGCGACTATGGCTACACCTTC.

This chain connects TRBV19 to TRBJ2-3, with a possible D match to TRBD1 (5 bases). Between the trimmed V and J ends, which lost 0 bases and 1 base, there was a span of 14 bases. The CDR3 is 17 residues long. CDR1 and CDR2 from the germline V gene are LNHDA and SQIVND (reference sequence). The CDR3 DNA reads as TGTGCCAGTAGTATAGATCAAAGCAGGGATGGCACAGATACGCAGTATTTT. It is translated as CASSIDQSRDGTDTQYF.